The clone carrying this T cell receptor (beta chain) appeared once. No antigen is known for it. In the same sample, other DNA sequences code for this CDR3. The sample is drawn from a study of cytomegalovirus exposure and HLA in healthy donors. General observations from the study: TCR beta V- and J-gene trimming was later associated with a missense DCLRE1C variant. It was reported that TCR beta sequences correctly inferred the HLA-A and HLA-B alleles for most subjects.

Germline CDR1 LGHNA, CDR2 YSLEER. CDR3 length: 15 residues. Trimming removed 0 bases from V and 4 bases from J; junction bases left unmatched: 5. Primers: 60 Vbeta forward and 13 Jbeta reverse. Clones were read by immunoSEQ multiplex PCR, and TCRdb kept only the in-frame ones, dropping some. The sample has 85,000 to 100,000 clones; 75% to 90% are singletons. The rearrangement links TRBV4-3 to TRBJ2-7; 8 bases match TRBD1. Sequenced material: PBMCs. The sequence derives from a man in his late teens or twenties in good health and CMV-seronegative. In DNA form, the CDR3 reads TGCGCCAGCAGCCAAGAAGGCAGGGGGCGTTACGAGCAGTACTTC. Its protein product is CASSQEGRGRYEQYF.